Presented here are 21 T cell receptor beta chains from one specimen sequenced in a study of blood T cells in healthy people across ages (dated by TCRdb to between 2014 and 2016). Receptors were amplified or captured by 5' RACE. The sample was run on an Illumina HiSeq 2500. A second PCR of about 6 to 12 cycles was performed with a sample-barcoded 5' primer and a J-beta primer mix. The raw public reads went through TCRdb reprocessing: fastp at Q25, MiXCR clone calling, in-frame beta chains kept. Each entry is one CDR3 protein sequence, shown with its most common DNA and genes. The sample data list about 1 million distinct CDR3 sequences, and 40% to 55% of these were observed just once. Approximately 20% of the sample is taken by the ten largest. Source material: blood. The receptors stem from a woman aged 55-70 years in good health.

The J gene is TRBJ1-5, the V gene TRBV27; 8 bases match TRBD1. This CDR3 has 16 amino acids. Germline CDR1 reads MNHEY; CDR2 reads SMNVEV (reference sequence). J lost 9 bases, V lost 5 bases, and 15 bases had no gene match. The CDR3 DNA sequence: TGTGCCAGCAGTACCGGGACAGGCCATCAGCATTGGCCCCAGCATTTT. Its protein product is CASSTGTGHQHWPQHF.

In regard to this clonotype: Germline is not matched at one junction end, which may reflect a read error. This chain connects TRBV3-1 to TRBJ2-1, with 9 bases fitting TRBD2. This CDR3 has 15 amino acids. In germline, CDR1 is LGHDT, CDR2 YNNKEL (reference sequence). The chain's CDR3 is CASGQILAGTNEQFF. CDR3 DNA sequence: TGTGCCAGCGGCCAAATCCTAGCGGGAACGAATGAGCAGTTCTTC.

The genes are TRBV18 and TRBJ2-7, with 7 bases lining up with TRBD1. The J call may not be correct, given that the DNA end is closer to TRBJ2-5. The CDR3 is made up of 14 amino acids. Germline-derived CDR1 and CDR2 are KGHSH and LQKENI. CDR3 DNA sequence: TGTGCCAGCTCGTTTGCCGACAGGGTGGAGACCCAGTACTTC. It codes for CASSFADRVETQYF.

Of note for this clonotype: A read error may account for a junction end that differs from germline. The chain links TRBV9 to TRBJ2-1; D is perhaps TRBD2 (5 bases). Germline V gives CDR1 SGDLS, CDR2 YYNGEE. This CDR3 has 16 residues. The CDR3 nucleotides read TGTGCCAGCAGCGTAGACGGTGGGAGCTCCTACAATGAGCAGTTTTTC. Translating gives CASSVDGGSSYNEQFF.

The chain is built from TRBV9 and TRBJ2-1; D unclear. V was trimmed by 2 bases and J by 0 bases, leaving 12 bases between them. The CDR3 is made up of 16 amino acids. Germline CDR1 reads SGDLS; CDR2 reads YYNGEE. The CDR3 protein is CASSVGGRSSYNEQFF. In DNA, the CDR3 is TGTGCCAGCAGCGTGGGTGGCCGCAGCTCCTACAATGAGCAGTTCTTC.

This chain uses TRBV10-3 with TRBJ2-1; D remains ambiguous. V lost 8 bases and J lost 0, with 23 bases in between. This CDR3 comprises 18 residues. The germline gives CDR1 ENHRY, CDR2 SYGVKD. CDR3 nucleotide sequence: TGTGCCATCCAGAGCCCAGCGCGACGGCCGAACTCCTACAATGAGCAGTTCTTC. Amino acids: CAIQSPARRPNSYNEQFF.

The V call is TRBV24-1, the J call TRBJ1-5; 7 nucleotides agree with TRBD1. The germline V gene has CDR1 KGHDR and CDR2 SFDVKD. The trim removed 7 bases at V and 5 bases at J, leaving 7 bases unmatched. This CDR3 contains 14 residues. The CDR3 region is CATSQTGRDQPQHF. CDR3 nucleotide sequence: TGTGCCACCAGCCAGACAGGGAGGGATCAGCCCCAGCATTTT.

J is TRBJ2-1 and V is TRBV20-1; 11 bases match TRBD2. CDR1 and CDR2 (germline): DFQATT, SNEGSKA (reference sequence). The length of the CDR3 is 13 residues. Trimming at V came to 6 bases and at J to 4 bases, leaving 2 bases not matched to a gene. CDR3 loop: CSAGLAGYNEQFF. In DNA form, the CDR3 reads TGCAGTGCCGGACTAGCGGGTTACAATGAGCAGTTCTTC.

This clonotype occurred a few times. V gene TRBV4-1 combines with J gene TRBJ2-3; the D gene is possibly TRBD2 (5 bases). This CDR3 has 14 amino acids. Germline assignment: CDR1 MGHRA and CDR2 YSYEKL. Trimming pared 3 bases from V and 2 bases from J, leaving 9 bases between. As DNA, the CDR3 is TGCGCCAGCAGCCACCCTGGACTCACAGATACGCAGTATTTT. Translation gives CASSHPGLTDTQYF.

This clonotype was counted only a few times. CDR3 sequence (DNA): TGTGCCAGCAGCTTAAGGTCTGGGCCTCCGAACAATGAGCAGTTCTTC. Translated, it gives CASSLRSGPPNNEQFF. The chain links TRBV7-9 to TRBJ2-1; D call uncertain. CDR1 SEHNR and CDR2 FQNEAQ come from the germline V gene (reference sequence). V was trimmed by 2 bases and J by 5 bases, leaving 16 bases between them. The CDR3 has 16 residues.

This sequence joins TRBV29-1 and TRBJ1-1; D perhaps matches TRBD1 (5 bases). Trimming took off 4 bases at V and 8 bases at J, with 11 bases between the two ends. CDR1 is SQVTM and CDR2 is ANQGSEA in the germline V gene. CDR3 length: 11 amino acids. This chain's CDR3 is CSVVGPREAFF. DNA for the CDR3: TGCAGCGTTGTGGGACCTCGAGAAGCTTTCTTT.

This clonotype has a handful of counts. The chain has TRBV5-1 and TRBJ2-1, with D hard to call. The germline gives CDR1 SGHRS, CDR2 YFSETQ. Trimming left V 2 bases short and J 6 bases short, with 18 bases between. The CDR3 is 16 residues long. CDR3 residues: CASSLSPPDESNEQFF. CDR3 coding DNA: TGCGCCAGCAGCTTATCCCCCCCCGACGAAAGCAATGAGCAGTTCTTC.

The sample holds a few counts of this clonotype. The gene calls are TRBV12-3 or TRBV12-4 and TRBJ2-7; no clear D gene. CDR3 length: 14 amino acids. V was shortened by 3 bases and J by 3 bases, with 12 bases between the two germline ends. The CDR3 DNA reads as TGTGCCAGCAGTTTGGGTGCCCGACGCTACGAGCAGTACTTC. It is translated as CASSLGARRYEQYF.

This clonotype was detected a few times. The rearrangement links TRBV6-6 to TRBJ2-7, with TRBD1 as a possible D gene (6 bases). This CDR3 has 15 amino acids. CDR1 is MNHNY, CDR2 SVGAGI, per germline (reference sequence). V gave up 2 bases and J gave up 5 bases, with 16 bases separating them. Here the CDR3 DNA reads TGTGCCAGCAGTTACGGACAGTCCGGGGCCCACGAGCAGTACTTC. Translating gives CASSYGQSGAHEQYF.

The chain is built from TRBV5-1 and TRBJ2-3, with a possible D match to TRBD2 (5 bases). V shed 0 bases and J shed 3 bases, with 17 bases lying between them. The CDR3 consists of 17 residues. Germline V CDR1 and CDR2: SGHRS, YFSETQ. This CDR3 is CASSLVPITSPTDTQYF. CDR3 sequence (DNA): TGCGCCAGCAGCTTGGTCCCCATAACTAGTCCGACAGATACGCAGTATTTT. Based on the CDR3 plus reference TRBV5-1 and TRBJ2-3, the full variable domain is KAGVTQTPRYLIKTRGQQVTLSCSPISGHRSVSWYQQTPGQGLQFLFEYFSETQRNKGNFPGRFSGRQFSNSRSEMNVSTLELGDSALYLCASSLVPITSPTDTQYFGPGTRLTVL.

This clonotype was observed a handful of times. This rearrangement joins TRBV12-3 or TRBV12-4 to TRBJ2-3; 9 positions agree with TRBD2. Trimming cost V 5 bases and J 2 bases; bases outside gene matches: 11. The length of the CDR3 is 17 residues. The CDR3 protein is CASSLRTSAMNTDTQYF. As DNA, the CDR3 is TGTGCCAGCAGTCTCCGGACTAGCGCGATGAACACAGATACGCAGTATTTT.

This sequence joins TRBV7-3 and TRBJ2-1; D gene uncertain. V lost 5 bases and J lost 6, with 14 bases in between. The CDR3 contains 14 residues. The germline V gene encodes CDR1 SGHTA and CDR2 FQGTGA. The chain's CDR3 is CASSPGPAPNEQFF. For the CDR3, the DNA is TGTGCCAGCAGCCCGGGCCCTGCCCCCAATGAGCAGTTCTTC. Using reference TRBV7-3 and TRBJ2-1 for the parts outside the CDR3, the full variable domain is GAGVSQTPSNKVTEKGKYVELRCDPISGHTALYWYRQSLGQGPEFLIYFQGTGAADDSGLPNDRFFAVRPEGSVSTLKIQRTERGDSAVYLCASSPGPAPNEQFFGPGTRLTVL.

This clonotype has just a few counts. The rearrangement links TRBV29-1 to TRBJ2-3; 7 nucleotides match TRBD1. V lost 5 bases and J lost 3; bases outside the gene matches: 8. The V gene's germline CDR1 is SQVTM and CDR2 ANQGSEA. The CDR3 totals 14 residues. The CDR3 is CSVRRGSVTDTQYF. In nucleotides, the CDR3 is TGCAGCGTTCGCAGGGGGAGCGTAACAGATACGCAGTATTTT.

This clonotype was detected a few times. This chain uses TRBV7-9 with TRBJ2-1, with 7 bases lining up with TRBD2. Trimming cost V 5 bases and J 7 bases; bases outside gene matches: 2. The CDR3 runs 12 residues. Germline values: CDR1 SEHNR, CDR2 FQNEAQ (reference sequence). The CDR3 spells CASSKLANEQFF. In DNA, the CDR3 is TGTGCCAGCAGCAAACTAGCGAATGAGCAGTTCTTC.

The gene calls are TRBV27 and TRBJ2-1, with TRBD2 matching over 11 bases. Germline lookup yields CDR1 MNHEY and CDR2 SMNVEV (reference sequence). V trimming: 1 base; J trimming: 7 bases; junction bases outside the gene matches: 3. The CDR3 runs to 15 residues. Written as DNA, the CDR3 is TGTGCCAGCAGTTTATATACTAGCGGGAGTAATGAGCAGTTCTTC. Protein product: CASSLYTSGSNEQFF.

The chain carries TRBV9 and TRBJ2-3; 7 bases match TRBD2. CDR3 length: 15 residues. The ends lost 4 bases at V and 2 bases at J; junction bases unmatched: 7. The germline gives CDR1 SGDLS, CDR2 YYNGEE. The CDR3 is CASSILAEYTDTQYF. The DNA for the CDR3 is TGTGCCAGCAGCATCCTAGCGGAATACACAGATACGCAGTATTTT.